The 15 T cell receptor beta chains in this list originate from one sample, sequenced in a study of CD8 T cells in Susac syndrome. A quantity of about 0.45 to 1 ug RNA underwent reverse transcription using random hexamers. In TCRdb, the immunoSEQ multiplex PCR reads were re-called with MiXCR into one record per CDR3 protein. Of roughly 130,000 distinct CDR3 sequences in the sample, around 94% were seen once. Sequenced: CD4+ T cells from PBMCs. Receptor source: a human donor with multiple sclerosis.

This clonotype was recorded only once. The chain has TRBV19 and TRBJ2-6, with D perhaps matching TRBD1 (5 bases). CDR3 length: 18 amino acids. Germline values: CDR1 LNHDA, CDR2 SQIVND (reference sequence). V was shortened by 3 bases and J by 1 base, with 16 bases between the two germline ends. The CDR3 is CASSMSRVGASGANVLTF. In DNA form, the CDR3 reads TGTGCCAGTAGTATGTCAAGGGTTGGGGCTTCTGGGGCCAACGTCCTGACTTTC.

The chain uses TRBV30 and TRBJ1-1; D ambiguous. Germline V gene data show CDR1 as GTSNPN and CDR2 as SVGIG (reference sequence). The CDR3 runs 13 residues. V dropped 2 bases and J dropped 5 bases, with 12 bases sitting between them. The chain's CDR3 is CAWSSAGWTEAFF. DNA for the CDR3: TGTGCCTGGAGTTCGGCTGGGTGGACTGAAGCTTTCTTT.

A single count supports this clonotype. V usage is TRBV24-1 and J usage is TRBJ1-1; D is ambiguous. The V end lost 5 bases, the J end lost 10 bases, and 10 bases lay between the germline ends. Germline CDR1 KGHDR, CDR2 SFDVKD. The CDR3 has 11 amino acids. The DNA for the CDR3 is TGTGCCACCAGTGTGTGGAGAATAGCTTTCTTT. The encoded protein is CATSVWRIAFF.

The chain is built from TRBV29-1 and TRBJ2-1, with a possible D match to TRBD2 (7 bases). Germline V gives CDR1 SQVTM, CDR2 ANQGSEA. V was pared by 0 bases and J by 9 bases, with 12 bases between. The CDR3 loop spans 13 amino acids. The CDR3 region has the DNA TGCAGCGTTGAAGATCGGGGGGCTAGTGAGCAGTTCTTC. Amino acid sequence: CSVEDRGASEQFF.

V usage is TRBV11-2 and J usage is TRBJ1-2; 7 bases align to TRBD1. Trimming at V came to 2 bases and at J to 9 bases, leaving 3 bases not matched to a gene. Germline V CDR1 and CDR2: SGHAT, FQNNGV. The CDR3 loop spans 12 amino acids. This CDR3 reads CASSLTGERYTF. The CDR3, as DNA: TGTGCCAGCAGCTTAACAGGGGAGCGCTACACCTTC.

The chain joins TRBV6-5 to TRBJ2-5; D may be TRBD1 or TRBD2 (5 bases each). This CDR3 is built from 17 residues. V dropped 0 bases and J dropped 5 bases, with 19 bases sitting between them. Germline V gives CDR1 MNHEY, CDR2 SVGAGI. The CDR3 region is CASSYSKRGLSVETQYF. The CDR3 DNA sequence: TGTGCCAGCAGTTACTCGAAGAGGGGCCTAAGCGTGGAGACCCAGTACTTC.

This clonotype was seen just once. The CDR3 region is CASSYIGSLYEKLFF. CDR3 coding DNA: TGTGCCAGCAGTTACATTGGATCTCTTTATGAAAAACTGTTTTTT. The chain combines TRBV6-6 with TRBJ1-4; D is unresolved. CDR1 and CDR2 (germline): MNHNY, SVGAGI (reference sequence). There are 15 residues in the CDR3. V lost 2 bases to trimming and J lost 6 bases, with 13 bases between them.

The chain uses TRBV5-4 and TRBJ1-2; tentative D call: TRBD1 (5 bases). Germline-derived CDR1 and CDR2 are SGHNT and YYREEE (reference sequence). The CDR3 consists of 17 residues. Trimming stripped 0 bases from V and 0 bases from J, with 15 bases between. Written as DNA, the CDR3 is TGTGCCAGCAGCTTGGCCATTCGGAGGGGAGCTAACTATGGCTACACCTTC. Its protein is CASSLAIRRGANYGYTF.

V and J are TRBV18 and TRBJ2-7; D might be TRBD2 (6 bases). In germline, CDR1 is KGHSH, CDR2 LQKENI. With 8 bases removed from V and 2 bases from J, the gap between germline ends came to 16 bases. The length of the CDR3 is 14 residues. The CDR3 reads CASRPGTRTYEQYF. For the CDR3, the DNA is TGTGCCAGCAGGCCTGGGACTCGGACCTACGAGCAGTACTTC.

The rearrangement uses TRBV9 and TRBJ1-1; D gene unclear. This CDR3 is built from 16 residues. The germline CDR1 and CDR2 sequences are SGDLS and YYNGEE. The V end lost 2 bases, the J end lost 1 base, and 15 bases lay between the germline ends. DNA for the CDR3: TGTGCCAGCAGCGTTTTAAGCCGTGTAGGGAACACTGAAGCTTTCTTT. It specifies CASSVLSRVGNTEAFF. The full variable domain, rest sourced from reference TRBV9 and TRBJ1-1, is DSGVTQTPKHLITATGQRVTLRCSPRSGDLSVYWYQQSLDQGLQFLIQYYNGEERAKGNILERFSAQQFPDLHSELNLSSLELGDSALYFCASSVLSRVGNTEAFFGQGTRLTVV.

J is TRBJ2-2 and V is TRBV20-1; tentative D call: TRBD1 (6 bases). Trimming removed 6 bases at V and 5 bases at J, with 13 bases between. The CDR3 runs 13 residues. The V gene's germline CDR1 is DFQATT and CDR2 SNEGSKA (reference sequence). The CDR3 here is CSAWTEGTGELFF. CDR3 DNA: TGCAGTGCCTGGACAGAGGGTACCGGGGAGCTGTTTTTT.

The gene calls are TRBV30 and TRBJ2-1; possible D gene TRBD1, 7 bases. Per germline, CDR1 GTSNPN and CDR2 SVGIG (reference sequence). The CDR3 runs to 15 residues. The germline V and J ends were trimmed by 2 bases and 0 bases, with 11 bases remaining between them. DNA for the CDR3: TGTGCCTGGAGTCCAGGGGGGAGCTCCTACAATGAGCAGTTCTTC. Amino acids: CAWSPGGSSYNEQFF.

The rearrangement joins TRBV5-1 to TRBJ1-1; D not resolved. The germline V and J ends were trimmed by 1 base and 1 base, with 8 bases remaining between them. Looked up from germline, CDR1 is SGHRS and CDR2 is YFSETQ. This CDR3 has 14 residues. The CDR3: CASSLWPANTEAFF. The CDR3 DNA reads TGCGCCAGCAGCTTGTGGCCCGCGAACACTGAAGCTTTCTTT.

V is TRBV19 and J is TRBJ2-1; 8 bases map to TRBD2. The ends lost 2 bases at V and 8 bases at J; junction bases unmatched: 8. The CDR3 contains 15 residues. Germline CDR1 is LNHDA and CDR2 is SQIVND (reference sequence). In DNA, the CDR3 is TGTGCCAGTAGTATAAGCGGGAGAAGGATGGATGAGCAGTTCTTC. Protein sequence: CASSISGRRMDEQFF. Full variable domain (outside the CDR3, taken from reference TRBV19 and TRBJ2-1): DGGITQSPKYLFRKEGQNVTLSCEQNLNHDAMYWYRQDPGQGLRLIYYSQIVNDFQKGDIAEGYSVSREKKESFPLTVTSAQKNPTAFYLCASSISGRRMDEQFFGPGTRLTVL.

The CDR3 nucleotides are TGTGCCAGCAGCCCAAAATGGGGGGAAACAGATACGCAGTATTTT. Its translation is CASSPKWGETDTQYF. The J gene is TRBJ2-3, the V gene TRBV7-9; D might be TRBD2 (6 bases). Between the trimmed V and J ends, which lost 5 bases and 3 bases, there was a span of 15 bases. This CDR3 has 15 amino acids. Germline V gives CDR1 SEHNR, CDR2 FQNEAQ (reference sequence).